This T cell receptor beta chain was sequenced during a study of graft-versus-host responses after intestinal transplantation. Of note for this clone: Antigen: not known.

Clones were sequenced by immunoSEQ multiplex PCR, and TCRdb holds only the in-frame ones, with some missing. This table holds around 90,000 clones, 92% found once. This receptor was obtained from a human donor who received an intestinal transplant. The material was unstimulated CD4+ T cells sorted from spleen or lymph node cells, obtained before intestinal transplant.

The CDR3, as DNA: TGTGCCAGCAGCCAAGATATTCCTATCACAGATACGCAGTATTTT. Translated: CASSQDIPITDTQYF. This chain links TRBV4-2 with TRBJ2-3; D gene unclear. The CDR3 sequence is 15 residues long. Germline assignment: CDR1 LGHNA and CDR2 YNFKEQ. V was pared by 0 bases and J by 2 bases, with 9 bases between.